A selection of T cell receptor beta chains follows, all from one sample in a study of blood T cell repertoires in COVID-19. The method was immunoSEQ multiplex PCR; TCRdb's version includes in-frame clones alone and lacks a portion of them. The data hold roughly 230,000 clones, with about 83% observed a single time. Sequencing was done on a sample of peripheral blood. The receptors come from a human donor in a cohort sampled during active COVID-19. Both conserved end residues are trimmed from each CDR3. Expanded clones get a size class; other rows say once, few or many, or leave the size out.

clone_size	v_call	j_call	cdr3_aa
-	TRBV7-9	TRBJ2-3	ASSLDGPGRGTDTQY
-	TRBV24-1	TRBJ2-3	ATSDFTGSTDTQY
-	TRBV11-2	TRBJ2-5	ASSLDVGGGDKETQY
few	TRBV6-1	TRBJ1-5	ASSEATVSNQPQH
many	TRBV5-4	TRBJ2-3	ASSPGGSGRTDTQY
-	TRBV6-5	TRBJ1-2	ASSTTGFGYT
-	TRBV3-1/TRBV3-2	TRBJ1-1	ASSHEDRTEAF
once	TRBV30	TRBJ1-1	ALGREGTEAF
-	TRBV7-9	TRBJ2-2	ASSRQAEGGELF
-	TRBV10-2	TRBJ2-7	ASSESGRPLYEQY
-	TRBV11-3	TRBJ2-3	ASSPPGLGGTDTQY
-	TRBV5-1	TRBJ2-4	ASSLAGTGAARDIQY
-	TRBV5-1	TRBJ2-7	ASSPGQGLTYEQY
few	TRBV5-5	TRBJ1-1	ASSSQGDTEAF
-	TRBV27	TRBJ2-5	ASGGRGAGQETQY
few	TRBV5-4	TRBJ1-2	ASSLPGQGGYGYT
-	TRBV5-1	TRBJ1-1	ASSGARGSTEAF
-	TRBV5-1	TRBJ2-7	ASSFSGGPYEQY
-	TRBV2	TRBJ2-6	ASSEITTGANVLT
-	TRBV27	TRBJ2-1	ASSYDRSSYNEQF
few	TRBV29-1	TRBJ1-3	SVAGQGSGNTIY
-	TRBV29-1	TRBJ1-1	SVESQGFGEAF
-	TRBV19	TRBJ1-1	ASTYTIDRTEAF
-	TRBV5-8	TRBJ1-5	ASSPSGFKPQH
-	TRBV6-5	TRBJ2-5	ASSYSLAQTQY
-	TRBV19	TRBJ2-1	ASSRGILGYNEQF
-	TRBV12-3/TRBV12-4	TRBJ1-1	ASSYREGTEAF
-	TRBV7-8	TRBJ1-6	ASSPTYSGASDNSPLH
-	TRBV10-2	TRBJ1-4	ASSERTGSREKLF
-	TRBV5-1	TRBJ1-2	ASRGVPNYGYT
few	TRBV9	TRBJ2-5	ASSRGRSTKETQY
-	TRBV7-8	TRBJ1-5	ASSLTGMYQPQH
-	TRBV7-9	TRBJ1-2	ASSPQRGHNIYGYT
once	TRBV10-3	TRBJ2-3	AISGNRGPSTDTQY
-	TRBV11-2	TRBJ2-5	ASSFIATGPQETQY
few	TRBV7-7	TRBJ2-5	ASSPRRLAGGETQY
-	TRBV11-1	TRBJ2-1	ASSLNSNEQF
-	TRBV24-1	TRBJ2-4	ATDRDSESQY
-	TRBV29-1	TRBJ2-7	SVEETRGEGRYEQY
-	TRBV19	TRBJ1-6	ASSMTTGPNSPLH
-	TRBV29-1	TRBJ2-3	SVEGRSLTTDTQY
once	TRBV21-1	TRBJ2-3	ASSKKYQGLAPRTDTQY
-	TRBV19	TRBJ2-5	ASSMWSGETQY
-	TRBV28	TRBJ2-5	ASSLAGGLQETQY
-	TRBV24-1	TRBJ1-1	ATSDLREAF
-	TRBV6-1	TRBJ1-1	ASSEVTGVNTEAF
-	TRBV6-1	TRBJ2-7	ASSEPGGRGSYEQY
-	TRBV6-5	TRBJ2-2	ASTAGGSIGELF